What follows describes a single T cell receptor (beta chain). What it recognizes is unknown. This record belongs to a study of T cell clonotyping in hematopoietic cell transplantation. Whole-study results and caveats: Pathologically expanded recipient clonotypes increased progressively from day 30 to day 180 as diversity fell. Broader posttransplant TCR repertoire diversity was predicted by graft donor and pretransplant recipient Inverse Simpson Index values.

Germline loops: CDR1 MGHDK, CDR2 SYGVNS. V trimming: 5 bases; J trimming: 2 bases; junction bases outside the gene matches: 3. CDR3 length: 13 residues. Repertoires were generated with immunoSEQ multiplex PCR, while TCRdb's copy carries only in-frame clones and drops some. The repertoire has about 16,000 clones, around 55% of them found once; the top ten carry approximately 12%. Recipients were bled about 28 days pretransplant and at posttransplant days 30, 100, 180. J is TRBJ2-7 and V is TRBV25-1, with 7 bases fitting TRBD1. Sequenced material: PBMCs, taken 30 days after allogeneic stem cell transplant. The clonotype was recovered from a male patient in his 50s who had an allogeneic stem cell transplant from an unrelated donor, so T cells may come from the graft donor. Some clones in this sample may be carry-over from other donors' samples. CDR3 in DNA: TGTGCCAGCAGTAGACAGGGAACCTACGAGCAGTACTTC. It specifies CASSRQGTYEQYF.